The rows below give T cell receptor beta chains drawn from one sample of a study of control samples from healthy donors and cancer patients. Method: immunoSEQ multiplex PCR; TCRdb's copy keeps in-frame clones and lacks some. Altogether 53,000 or so clones are present, roughly 87% being singletons, with the ten largest covering 11% to 15%. Sample: PBMCs. These TCRs come from a man aged 55 to 70 with head and neck cancer. Both conserved end residues are part of each CDR3. The order of the fields is D gene, clone size, J gene, V gene, CDR3 DNA, CDR3 protein. D genes are given only for firm matches. For some rows the clone size is stated as once, few or many, or as a class when expanded; others skip it.

d_call: TRBD2; clone_size: NA; j_call: TRBJ2-7; v_call: TRBV5-8; cdr3_nt: TGTGCCAGCAGCTCTAGCGGGGGACTCTACGAGCAGTACTTC; cdr3_aa: CASSSSGGLYEQYF
d_call: NA; clone_size: NA; j_call: TRBJ2-1; v_call: TRBV30; cdr3_nt: TGTGCCTGGAATTTCGGAGGGAGCTCCTACAATGAGCAGTTCTTC; cdr3_aa: CAWNFGGSSYNEQFF
d_call: NA; clone_size: NA; j_call: TRBJ1-6; v_call: TRBV18; cdr3_nt: TGTGCCAGCTCACCAAGGGGAGGGGAACAGGGTGGAAATTCACCCCTCCACTTT; cdr3_aa: CASSPRGGEQGGNSPLHF
d_call: NA; clone_size: NA; j_call: TRBJ2-3; v_call: TRBV7-2; cdr3_nt: TGTGCCAGCAGCTTCACAGGGTTCACAGATACGCAGTATTTT; cdr3_aa: CASSFTGFTDTQYF
d_call: NA; clone_size: NA; j_call: TRBJ1-3; v_call: TRBV4-1; cdr3_nt: TGCGCCAGCAGCCAAGGTTGGGTAGGGGGGCCCCTCTCTGGAAACACCATATATTTT; cdr3_aa: CASSQGWVGGPLSGNTIYF
d_call: TRBD1; clone_size: NA; j_call: TRBJ2-1; v_call: TRBV5-8; cdr3_nt: TGTGCCAGCAGCTTGGTAGGGACAGCCTACAATGAGCAGTTCTTC; cdr3_aa: CASSLVGTAYNEQFF
d_call: NA; clone_size: NA; j_call: TRBJ1-3; v_call: TRBV19; cdr3_nt: TGTGCCAGTAGTACCTCCGGGTTGAGCTCTGGAAACACCATATATTTT; cdr3_aa: CASSTSGLSSGNTIYF
d_call: TRBD1; clone_size: NA; j_call: TRBJ1-3; v_call: TRBV28; cdr3_nt: TGTGCCAGCAGTTTAACGACAGGGTGGAACACCATATATTTT; cdr3_aa: CASSLTTGWNTIYF
d_call: NA; clone_size: NA; j_call: TRBJ2-7; v_call: TRBV10-3; cdr3_nt: TGTGCCATCAGTGCAGGTCGGAGTACCGGGACTTTTCGCTACGAGCAGTACTTC; cdr3_aa: CAISAGRSTGTFRYEQYF
d_call: TRBD2; clone_size: once; j_call: TRBJ2-1; v_call: TRBV27; cdr3_nt: TGTGCCAGCTCGTCCGGGGGGGGGAGCTCCTACAATGAGCAGTTCTTC; cdr3_aa: CASSSGGGSSYNEQFF
d_call: NA; clone_size: NA; j_call: TRBJ1-1; v_call: TRBV6-2/TRBV6-3; cdr3_nt: TGTGCCAGCAGTTACATCATACAGACTGAAGCTTTCTTT; cdr3_aa: CASSYIIQTEAFF
d_call: TRBD1; clone_size: NA; j_call: TRBJ1-1; v_call: TRBV11-2; cdr3_nt: TGTGCCAGCAGCTTAGAAAGGGACAGCACTGAAGCTTTCTTT; cdr3_aa: CASSLERDSTEAFF
d_call: TRBD1; clone_size: NA; j_call: TRBJ2-1; v_call: TRBV7-3; cdr3_nt: TGTGCCAGCAGCTTCCGAATCCTACAGGGGAACAATGAGCAGTTCTTC; cdr3_aa: CASSFRILQGNNEQFF
d_call: NA; clone_size: NA; j_call: TRBJ1-1; v_call: TRBV7-6; cdr3_nt: TGTGCCAGCAGCTCTTTCCCCGGGGGAGGCACTGAAGCTTTCTTT; cdr3_aa: CASSSFPGGGTEAFF
d_call: NA; clone_size: NA; j_call: TRBJ2-3; v_call: TRBV2; cdr3_nt: TGTGCCAGCAGTGAAAACGCGGGCCTAATCACAGATACGCAGTATTTT; cdr3_aa: CASSENAGLITDTQYF
d_call: NA; clone_size: NA; j_call: TRBJ2-3; v_call: TRBV4-2; cdr3_nt: TGTGCCAGCAGCCAAGGGGCGGAGACCACAGATACGCAGTATTTT; cdr3_aa: CASSQGAETTDTQYF
d_call: NA; clone_size: NA; j_call: TRBJ2-2; v_call: TRBV2; cdr3_nt: TGTGCCAGCAGGGCGGGGCAGAACACCGGGGAGCTGTTTTTT; cdr3_aa: CASRAGQNTGELFF
d_call: TRBD1; clone_size: NA; j_call: TRBJ1-5; v_call: TRBV24-1; cdr3_nt: TGTGCCACCAGTACCGCGGGACAGGACAATCAGCCCCAGCATTTT; cdr3_aa: CATSTAGQDNQPQHF
d_call: TRBD1; clone_size: NA; j_call: TRBJ2-5; v_call: TRBV4-3; cdr3_nt: TGCGCCAGCAGCAAAAGGACAGGCTCCCAAGAGACCCAGTACTTC; cdr3_aa: CASSKRTGSQETQYF
d_call: NA; clone_size: NA; j_call: TRBJ2-7; v_call: TRBV11-1; cdr3_nt: TGTGCCAGCAGCTTAGTCGGCCAGTTTATCCACGAGCAGTACTTC; cdr3_aa: CASSLVGQFIHEQYF
d_call: NA; clone_size: NA; j_call: TRBJ1-1; v_call: TRBV5-1; cdr3_nt: TGCGCCAGCAGGGTTGGTGGGGGCGCGACTGAAGCTTTCTTT; cdr3_aa: CASRVGGGATEAFF
d_call: NA; clone_size: NA; j_call: TRBJ2-3; v_call: TRBV12-3/TRBV12-4; cdr3_nt: TGTGCCAGCAGTTTAAGGGCCACAGATACGCAGTATTTT; cdr3_aa: CASSLRATDTQYF